This T cell receptor beta chain originates from a study of identical twins. General study points: Because invariant MAIT and iNKT cells could be present, zero-insertion analyses could be partly confounded. Recombination models fit unrelated individuals' TCR alpha sharing but underestimated twins'.

CDR3 length: 17 residues. Germline CDR1 SGHRS, CDR2 YFSETQ. Trimming stripped 1 base from V and 3 bases from J, with 19 bases between. In TCRdb, the 5' RACE reads were re-called with MiXCR into one record per CDR3 protein. The sample has some 690,000 distinct CDR3 sequences; around 21% are singletons. There are a few counts of this clonotype. Its cognate antigen is unknown. These data were also filed under a second study, of T cells expressing NK-cell markers. Turning to that study: Underlying the TCR beta repertoires were sorted CD3+CD56+NKG2C+, CD3+CD56+NKG2C- and CD3+CD56-NKG2C+ T cells.

The receptor comes from a woman younger than 30 in good health. The rearrangement uses TRBV5-1 and TRBJ2-5; a weak D match, TRBD1 (6 bases). Sequenced material: PBMCs. The CDR3 coding sequence is TGCGCCAGCAGCTTGAAGTCGTCAGGGGCTCCGAAAGAGACCCAGTACTTC. Translated: CASSLKSSGAPKETQYF.